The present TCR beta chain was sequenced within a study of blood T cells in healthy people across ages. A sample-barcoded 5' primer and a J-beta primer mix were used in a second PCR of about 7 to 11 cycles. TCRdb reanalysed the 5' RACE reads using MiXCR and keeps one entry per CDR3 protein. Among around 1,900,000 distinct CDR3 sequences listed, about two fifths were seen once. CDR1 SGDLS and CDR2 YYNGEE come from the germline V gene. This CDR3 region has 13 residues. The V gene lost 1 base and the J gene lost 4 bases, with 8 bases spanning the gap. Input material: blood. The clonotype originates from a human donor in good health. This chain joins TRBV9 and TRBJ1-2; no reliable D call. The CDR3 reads CASSVSEVYGYTF. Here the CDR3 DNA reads TGTGCCAGCAGCGTATCAGAGGTCTATGGCTACACCTTC.